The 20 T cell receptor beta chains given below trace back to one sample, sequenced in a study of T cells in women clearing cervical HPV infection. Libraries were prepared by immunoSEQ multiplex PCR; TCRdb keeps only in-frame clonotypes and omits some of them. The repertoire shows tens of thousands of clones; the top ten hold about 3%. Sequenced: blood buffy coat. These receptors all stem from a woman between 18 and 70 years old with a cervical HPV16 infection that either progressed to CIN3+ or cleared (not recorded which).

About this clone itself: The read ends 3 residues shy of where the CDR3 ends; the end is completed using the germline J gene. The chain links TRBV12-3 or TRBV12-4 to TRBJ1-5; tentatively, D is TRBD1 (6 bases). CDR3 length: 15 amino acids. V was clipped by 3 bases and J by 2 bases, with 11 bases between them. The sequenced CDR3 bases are TGTGCCAGCAGTTTGGGGGCGAAGGGCAATCAGCCC. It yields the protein CASSLGAKGNQP. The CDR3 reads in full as CASSLGAKGNQPQHF.

CDR3 sequence reads: CASRPGGPDTQYF. Partial CDR3 DNA: TGTGCCAGTCGTCCGGGGGGCCCAGATACG. The V gene is TRBV19, the J gene TRBJ2-3; the D gene is possibly TRBD2 (7 bases). With the read ending 3 residues before the CDR3 end, the germline J gene is used to fill in that end. Germline-derived CDR1 and CDR2 are LNHDA and SQIVND (reference sequence). Trimming left V 8 bases short and J 4 bases short, with 13 bases between. The CDR3 loop spans 13 amino acids.

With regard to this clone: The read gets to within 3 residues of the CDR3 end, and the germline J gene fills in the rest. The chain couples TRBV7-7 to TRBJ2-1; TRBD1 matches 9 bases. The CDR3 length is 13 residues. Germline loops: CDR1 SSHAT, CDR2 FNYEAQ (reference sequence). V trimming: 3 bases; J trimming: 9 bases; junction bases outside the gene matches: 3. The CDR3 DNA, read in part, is TGTGCCAGCAGCTTTACAGGGGGCGGTGAG. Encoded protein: CASSFTGGGE. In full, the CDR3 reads CASSFTGGGEQFF.

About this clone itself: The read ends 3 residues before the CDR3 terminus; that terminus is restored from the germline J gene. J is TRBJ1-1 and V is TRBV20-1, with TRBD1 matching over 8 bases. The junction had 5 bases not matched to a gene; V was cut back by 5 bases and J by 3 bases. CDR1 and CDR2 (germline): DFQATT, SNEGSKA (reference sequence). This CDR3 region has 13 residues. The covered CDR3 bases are TGCAGTGCTCCCACGACAGGGGACACTGAA. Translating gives CSAPTTGDTE. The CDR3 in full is CSAPTTGDTEAFF.

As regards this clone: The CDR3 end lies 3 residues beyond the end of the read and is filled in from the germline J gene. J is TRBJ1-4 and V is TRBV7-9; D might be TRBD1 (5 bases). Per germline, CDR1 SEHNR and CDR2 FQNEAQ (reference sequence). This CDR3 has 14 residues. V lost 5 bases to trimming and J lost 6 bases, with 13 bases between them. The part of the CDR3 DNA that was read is TGTGCCAGCAGCCTGGGGGGGAGTGATGAAAAA. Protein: CASSLGGSDEK. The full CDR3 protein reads CASSLGGSDEKLFF.

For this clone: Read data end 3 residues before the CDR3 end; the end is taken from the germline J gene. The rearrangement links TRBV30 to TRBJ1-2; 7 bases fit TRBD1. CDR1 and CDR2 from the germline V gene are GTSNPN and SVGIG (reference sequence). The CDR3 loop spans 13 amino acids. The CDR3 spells CAWSFGQGDGYTF. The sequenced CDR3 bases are TGTGCCTGGAGTTTCGGGCAGGGGGACGGC.

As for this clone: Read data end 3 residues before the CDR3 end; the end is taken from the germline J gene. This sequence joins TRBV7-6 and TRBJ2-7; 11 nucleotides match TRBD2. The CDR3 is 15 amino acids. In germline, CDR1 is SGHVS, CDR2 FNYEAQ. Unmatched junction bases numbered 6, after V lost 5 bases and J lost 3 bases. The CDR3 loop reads CASSASTSGSYEQYF. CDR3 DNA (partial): TGTGCCAGCAGCGCCAGCACTAGCGGGAGCTACGAG. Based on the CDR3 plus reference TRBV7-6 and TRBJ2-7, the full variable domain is GAGVSQSPRYKVTKRGQDVALRCDPISGHVSLYWYRQALGQGPEFLTYFNYEAQQDKSGLPNDRFSAERPEGSISTLTIQRTEQRDSAMYRCASSASTSGSYEQYFGPGTRLTVT.

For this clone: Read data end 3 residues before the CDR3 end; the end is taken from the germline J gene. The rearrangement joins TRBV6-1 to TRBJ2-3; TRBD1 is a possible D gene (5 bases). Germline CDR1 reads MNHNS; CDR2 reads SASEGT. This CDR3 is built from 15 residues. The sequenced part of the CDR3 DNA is TGTGCCAGCAGTGAGGGGCCACTATCAAGAGAGGCG. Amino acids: CASSEGPLSREA. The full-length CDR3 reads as CASSEGPLSREAQYF.

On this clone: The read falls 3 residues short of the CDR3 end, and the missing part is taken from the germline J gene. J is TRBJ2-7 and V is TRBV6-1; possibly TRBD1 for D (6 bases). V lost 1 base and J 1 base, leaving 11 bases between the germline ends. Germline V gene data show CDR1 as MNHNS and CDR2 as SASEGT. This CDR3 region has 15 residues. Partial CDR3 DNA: TGTGCCAGCAGTGAAGAGGACAGCGATTCCTACGAG. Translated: CASSEEDSDSYE. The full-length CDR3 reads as CASSEEDSDSYEQYF.

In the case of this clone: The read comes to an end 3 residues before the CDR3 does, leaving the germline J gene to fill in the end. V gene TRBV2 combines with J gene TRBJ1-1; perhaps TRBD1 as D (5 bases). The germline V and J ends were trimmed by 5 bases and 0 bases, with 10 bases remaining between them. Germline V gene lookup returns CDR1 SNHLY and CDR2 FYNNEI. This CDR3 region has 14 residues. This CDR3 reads CASSYRQMNTEAFF. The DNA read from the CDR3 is TGTGCCAGCAGTTATAGACAGATGAACACTGAA.

The sequenced part of the CDR3 DNA is TGTGCCAGCAGTGAGGGACAGTCAAATCAGCCC. Translated, it gives CASSEGQSNQP. From start to end, the CDR3 is CASSEGQSNQPQHF. The V and J genes are TRBV2 and TRBJ1-5; 7 positions agree with TRBD1. The read halts 3 residues ahead of the CDR3 end, with the missing end drawn from the germline J gene. This CDR3 has 14 amino acids. The V segment lost 3 bases and the J segment 4 bases; nucleotides outside the gene matches: 3. Germline CDR1 SNHLY, CDR2 FYNNEI.

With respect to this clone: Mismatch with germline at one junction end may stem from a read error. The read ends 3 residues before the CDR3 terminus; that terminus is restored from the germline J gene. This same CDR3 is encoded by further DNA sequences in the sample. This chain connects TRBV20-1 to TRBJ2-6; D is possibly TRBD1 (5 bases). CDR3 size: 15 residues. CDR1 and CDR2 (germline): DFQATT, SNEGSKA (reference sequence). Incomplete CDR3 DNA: TGCAGTGCTAGAGAAGGCAGCTCTGGGGCCAATGTC. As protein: CSAREGSSGANV. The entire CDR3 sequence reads CSAREGSSGANVLTF.

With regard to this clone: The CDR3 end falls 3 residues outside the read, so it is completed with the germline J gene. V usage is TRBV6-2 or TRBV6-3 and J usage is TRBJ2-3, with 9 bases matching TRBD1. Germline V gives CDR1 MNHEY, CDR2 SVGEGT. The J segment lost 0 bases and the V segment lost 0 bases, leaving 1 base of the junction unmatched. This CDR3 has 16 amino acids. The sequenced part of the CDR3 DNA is TGTGCCAGCAGTTACTCTGACAGGGGGAGCACAGATACG. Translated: CASSYSDRGSTDT. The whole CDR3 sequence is CASSYSDRGSTDTQYF.

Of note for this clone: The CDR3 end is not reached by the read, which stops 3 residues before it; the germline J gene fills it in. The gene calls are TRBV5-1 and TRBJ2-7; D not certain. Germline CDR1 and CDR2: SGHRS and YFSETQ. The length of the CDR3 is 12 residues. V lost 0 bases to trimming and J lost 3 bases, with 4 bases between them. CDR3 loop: CASSLDGYEQYF. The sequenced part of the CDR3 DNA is TGCGCCAGCAGCTTGGACGGCTACGAG.

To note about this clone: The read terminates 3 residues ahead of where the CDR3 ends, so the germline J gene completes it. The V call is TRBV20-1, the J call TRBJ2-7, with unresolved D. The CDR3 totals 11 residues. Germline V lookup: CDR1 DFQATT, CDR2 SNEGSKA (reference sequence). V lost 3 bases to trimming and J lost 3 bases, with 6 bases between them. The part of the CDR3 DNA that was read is TGCAGTGCTAGCGTGCGCTACGAG. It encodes CSASVRYE. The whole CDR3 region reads CSASVRYEQYF.

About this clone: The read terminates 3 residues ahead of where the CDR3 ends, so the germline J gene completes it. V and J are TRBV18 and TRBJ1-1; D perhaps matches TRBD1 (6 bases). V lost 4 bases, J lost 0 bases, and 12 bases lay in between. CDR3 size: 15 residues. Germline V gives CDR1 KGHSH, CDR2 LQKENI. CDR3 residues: CASSLRTDMNTEAFF. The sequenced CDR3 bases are TGTGCCAGCTCACTAAGGACAGACATGAACACTGAA.

The CDR3 bases that were read are TGTGCCAGCAGCGGGACAGGGGGTAGCTACGAG. It specifies CASSGTGGSYE. In full, the CDR3 reads CASSGTGGSYEQYF. V gene TRBV5-6 combines with J gene TRBJ2-7; TRBD1 matches 11 bases. The read finishes 3 residues shy of the CDR3 end, and the germline J gene is used to complete it. With V trimmed by 4 bases and J by 3 bases, 3 bases remained unmatched. CDR3 size: 14 residues. The V gene's germline CDR1 is SGHDT and CDR2 YYEEEE. The full variable domain, in which reference TRBV5-6 and TRBJ2-7 provide the parts outside the CDR3, is DAGVTQSPTHLIKTRGQQVTLRCSPKSGHDTVSWYQQALGQGPQFIFQYYEEEERQRGNFPDRFSGHQFPNYSSELNVNALLLGDSALYLCASSGTGGSYEQYFGPGTRLTVT.

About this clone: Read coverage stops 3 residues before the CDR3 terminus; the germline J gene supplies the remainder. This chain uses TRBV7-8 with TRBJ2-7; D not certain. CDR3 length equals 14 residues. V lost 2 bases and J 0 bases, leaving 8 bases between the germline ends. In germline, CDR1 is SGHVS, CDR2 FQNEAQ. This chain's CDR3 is CASSLMHSSYEQYF. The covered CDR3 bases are TGTGCCAGCAGCTTAATGCATAGCTCCTACGAG.

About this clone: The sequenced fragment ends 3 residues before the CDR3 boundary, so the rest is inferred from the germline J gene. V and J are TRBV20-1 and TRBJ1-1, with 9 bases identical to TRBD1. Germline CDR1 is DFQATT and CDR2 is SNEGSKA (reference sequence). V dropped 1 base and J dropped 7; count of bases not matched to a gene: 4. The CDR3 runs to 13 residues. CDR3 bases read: TGCAGTGCTAGAGGACAGGGGGACAATGAA. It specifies CSARGQGDNE. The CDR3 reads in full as CSARGQGDNEAFF.

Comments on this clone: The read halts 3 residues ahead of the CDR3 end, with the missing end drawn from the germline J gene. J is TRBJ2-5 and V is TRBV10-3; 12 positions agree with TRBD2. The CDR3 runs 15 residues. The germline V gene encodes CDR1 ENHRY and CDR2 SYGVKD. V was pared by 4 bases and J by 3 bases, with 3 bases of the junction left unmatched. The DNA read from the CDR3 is TGTGCCATCAGTGCAGGACTAGCGGGGAAAGAGACC. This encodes CAISAGLAGKET. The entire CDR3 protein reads CAISAGLAGKETQYF.